This TCR beta chain is drawn from a study of blood T cell repertoires in COVID-19. Background on the study: From the United States, Italy and Spain came samples of acute and convalescent COVID-19. T cells, B-cell-depleted T cells, or PBMCs provided the cDNA or gDNA that served as material.

In the source study's methods: Reference gene primers were amplified, and this amplification served to estimate nucleated cell counts. Sequencing used immunoSEQ multiplex PCR; TCRdb keeps in-frame clones, though not all of them. The DNA was the basis for D and trimming; V, J and clone size are from that table. The data contain about 310,000 clones, around 87% of them singletons. The trim removed 4 bases at V and 4 bases at J, leaving 9 bases unmatched. The length of the CDR3 is 16 residues. The germline CDR1 and CDR2 sequences are MDHEN and SYDVKM. This chain links TRBV28 with TRBJ2-1, with TRBD2 matching over 8 bases. Sequencing input: peripheral blood. This TCR was recovered from a woman aged 45-65 years who had recovered from COVID-19. The CDR3 is CASSSPGLAGYNEQFF. Here the CDR3 DNA reads TGTGCCAGCAGTTCACCTGGACTAGCAGGATACAATGAGCAGTTCTTC.